This TCR beta chain was retrieved from a study of shared clonotypes between healthy human individuals. The repertoire was sequenced with immunoSEQ multiplex PCR; TCRdb's copy has only in-frame clones and lacks some. Here the sample spans around 2,000,000 clones, 90% to 95% being singletons. The naive CD8 population came from CD45RO-negative cells selected for CCR7, without terminally differentiated effector memory CD45RA+ cells. CDR1 GTSNPN and CDR2 SVGIG come from the germline V gene (reference sequence). This CDR3 is built from 14 residues. The V gene end was trimmed by 2 bases and the J gene end by 12 bases; junction bases not matched to a gene: 15.

This sequence originates from a young man in good health. Some clones in this sample may be carry-over from other donors' samples. This sequence joins TRBV30 and TRBJ2-5, with 7 nucleotides matching TRBD2. The sequenced sample was naive CD8+ T cells from PBMCs. Written as DNA, the CDR3 is TGTGCCTGGAGTAATCCCCTCCTACTAGCGCCAGAGTACTTC. It encodes CAWSNPLLLAPEYF.